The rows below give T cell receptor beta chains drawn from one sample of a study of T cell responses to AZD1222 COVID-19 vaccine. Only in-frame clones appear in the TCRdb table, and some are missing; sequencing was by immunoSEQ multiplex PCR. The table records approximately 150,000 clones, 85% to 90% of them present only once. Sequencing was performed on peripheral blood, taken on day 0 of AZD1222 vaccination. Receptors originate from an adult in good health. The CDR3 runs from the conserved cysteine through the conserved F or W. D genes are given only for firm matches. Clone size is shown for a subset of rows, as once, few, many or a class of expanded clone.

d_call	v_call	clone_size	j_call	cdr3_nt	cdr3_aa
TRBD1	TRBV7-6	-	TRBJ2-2	TGTGCCAGCAGCCCCCTTCGGGGGACAGGGCCGGCCGGGGAGCTGTTTTTT	CASSPLRGTGPAGELFF
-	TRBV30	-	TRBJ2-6	TGTGCCTGGAGTGTGGGAAAATCTGGGGCCAACGTCCTGACTTTC	CAWSVGKSGANVLTF
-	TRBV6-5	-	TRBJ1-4	TGTGCCAGCAGTTACTCGGGGGCGGATAATGAAAAACTGTTTTTT	CASSYSGADNEKLFF
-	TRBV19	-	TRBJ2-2	TGTGCCAGTAGTATTCGCTCGAACACCGGGGAGCTGTTTTTT	CASSIRSNTGELFF
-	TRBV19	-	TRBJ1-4	TGTGCCAGTAGTATCACCGGGATTCGAGAAGAAAAACTGTTTTTT	CASSITGIREEKLFF
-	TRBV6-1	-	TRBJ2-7	TGTGCCAGCAGTGAACCCGGGACCCCCCAGGAGCAGTACTTC	CASSEPGTPQEQYF
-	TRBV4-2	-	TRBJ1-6	TGTGCCAGCAGCCAAGCCGGGCTCAATAATTCACCCCTCCACTTT	CASSQAGLNNSPLHF
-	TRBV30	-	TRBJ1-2	TGTGCCTGGAGTGTAGCCATAAACTATGGCTACACCTTC	CAWSVAINYGYTF
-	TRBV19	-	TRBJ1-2	TGTGCCAGTAATACAGGGCACGGATATGGCTACACCTTC	CASNTGHGYGYTF
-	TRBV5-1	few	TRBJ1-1	TGCGCCAGCAGCTTGGGGTCGGGGGCCACTGAAGCTTTCTTT	CASSLGSGATEAFF
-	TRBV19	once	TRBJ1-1	TGTGCCAGTAGAGTAGGGGGGATGAACACTGAAGCTTTCTTT	CASRVGGMNTEAFF
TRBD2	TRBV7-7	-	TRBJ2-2	TGTGCTAGCAGCTTACGACTAGCAGTCATGCCCGGGGAGCTGTTTTTT	CASSLRLAVMPGELFF
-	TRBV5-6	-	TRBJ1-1	TGTGCCAGCAGCTTGGGTCGGTCCCCGAACACTGAAGCTTTCTTT	CASSLGRSPNTEAFF
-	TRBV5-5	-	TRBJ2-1	TGTGCCAGCATTTGGGGAGGGGGAACCTACAATGAGCAGTTCTTC	CASIWGGGTYNEQFF
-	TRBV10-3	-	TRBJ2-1	TGTGCCATCGGGGAAGGGGGGTCCTACAATGAGCAGTTCTTC	CAIGEGGSYNEQFF
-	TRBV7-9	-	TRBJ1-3	TGTGCCAGCAGCTTCTCGGGAGGCTCTGGAAACACCATATATTTT	CASSFSGGSGNTIYF
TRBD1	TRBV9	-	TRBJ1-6	TGTGCCAGCAGTTTGGGACAGTTCTATAATTCACCCCTCCACTTT	CASSLGQFYNSPLHF
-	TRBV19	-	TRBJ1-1	TGTGCCAGTAGTGGATCCCTGGGAAGGGGGGGTAACACTGAAGCTTTCTTT	CASSGSLGRGGNTEAFF
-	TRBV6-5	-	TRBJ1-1	TGTGCCAGCAGCTCTCCTTGGGTCCAGAACACTGAAGCTTTCTTT	CASSSPWVQNTEAFF
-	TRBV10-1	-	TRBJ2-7	TGCGCCAGCAGTGACTCGCGGGCCGGGACCGAGCAGTACTTC	CASSDSRAGTEQYF
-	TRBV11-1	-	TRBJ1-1	TGTGCCAGCGGGAAGGGGATGAACACTGAAGCTTTCTTT	CASGKGMNTEAFF
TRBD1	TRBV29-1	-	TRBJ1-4	TGCAGCGCGGGCAGGGGGACAACTAATGAAAAACTGTTTTTT	CSAGRGTTNEKLFF
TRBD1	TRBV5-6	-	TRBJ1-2	TGTGCCAGCAGCTTTTGGGACAGGGATGGCTATGGCTACACCTTC	CASSFWDRDGYGYTF
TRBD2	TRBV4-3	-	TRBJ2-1	TGCGCCAGCAGCCAAGATCTAGCGGGAGGGATAATCTACAATGAGCAGTTCTTC	CASSQDLAGGIIYNEQFF
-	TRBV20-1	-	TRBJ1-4	TGCAGTGCTAGTCGAGGAATCGGGTTAGGGACTAATGAAAAACTGTTTTTT	CSASRGIGLGTNEKLFF
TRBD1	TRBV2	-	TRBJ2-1	TGTGCCAGCTCAATAGGACAGGGGAACAATGAGCAGTTCTTC	CASSIGQGNNEQFF
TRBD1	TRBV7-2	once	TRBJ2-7	TGTGCCAGCAGCATGACGGGTCGCCGACAGGGTGGGTACGAGCAGTACTTC	CASSMTGRRQGGYEQYF
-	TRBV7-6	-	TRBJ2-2	TGTGCCAGCAGCTTAACGGCCCGCGCAAACACCGGGGAGCTGTTTTTT	CASSLTARANTGELFF
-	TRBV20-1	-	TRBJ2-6	TGCAGTGCTAGTGTGGGGATTGCTGGGGCCAACGTCCTGACTTTC	CSASVGIAGANVLTF
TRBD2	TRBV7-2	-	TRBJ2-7	TGTGCCAGCAGCTTTTTAGCGGGAGTTCACGAGCAGTACTTC	CASSFLAGVHEQYF
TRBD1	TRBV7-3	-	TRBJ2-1	TGTGCCAGCAGCAACCGACAGGGGGGTATAGATGAGCAGTTCTTC	CASSNRQGGIDEQFF
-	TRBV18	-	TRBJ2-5	TGTGCCAGCTCACCGTCCCTTCAAGAGACCCAGTACTTC	CASSPSLQETQYF
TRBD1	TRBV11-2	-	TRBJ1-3	TGTGCCAGCAGCGCACAGGGGGCTGGTGGAAACACCATATATTTT	CASSAQGAGGNTIYF
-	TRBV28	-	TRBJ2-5	TGTGCCAGCAGAAGCCAGCGGGCCCAGTACTTC	CASRSQRAQYF
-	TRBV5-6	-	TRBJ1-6	TGTGCCAGCCTCAGATGGGGACTTAATAATTCACCCCTCCACTTT	CASLRWGLNNSPLHF
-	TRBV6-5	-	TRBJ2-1	TGTGCCAGCAGCCAATACAGGGTATCATCCCATGAGCAGTTCTTC	CASSQYRVSSHEQFF
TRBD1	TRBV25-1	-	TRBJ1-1	TGTGCCAGCAGTGAGGACAGGGCTGACACTGAAGCTTTCTTT	CASSEDRADTEAFF
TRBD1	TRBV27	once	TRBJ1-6	TGTGCCAGCAGTTTATCCCAGACAGGGGTCGGGTCACCCCTCCACTTT	CASSLSQTGVGSPLHF
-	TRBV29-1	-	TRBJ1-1	TGCAGCGTTCGGACGGATTCGAACACTGAAGCTTTCTTT	CSVRTDSNTEAFF
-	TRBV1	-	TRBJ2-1	TGCACCAGCAGCCCCCCGGGACTAGCGGGAGTTAACAATGAGCAGTTCTTC	CTSSPPGLAGVNNEQFF
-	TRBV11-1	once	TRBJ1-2	TGTGCCAGCAGCCGACAGCTGGGATTCGATGGGGATGGCTACACCTTC	CASSRQLGFDGDGYTF
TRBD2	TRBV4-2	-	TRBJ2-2	TGTGCCAGCAGCCCAAGAGTTAGCGGGGACACCGGGGAGCTGTTTTTT	CASSPRVSGDTGELFF